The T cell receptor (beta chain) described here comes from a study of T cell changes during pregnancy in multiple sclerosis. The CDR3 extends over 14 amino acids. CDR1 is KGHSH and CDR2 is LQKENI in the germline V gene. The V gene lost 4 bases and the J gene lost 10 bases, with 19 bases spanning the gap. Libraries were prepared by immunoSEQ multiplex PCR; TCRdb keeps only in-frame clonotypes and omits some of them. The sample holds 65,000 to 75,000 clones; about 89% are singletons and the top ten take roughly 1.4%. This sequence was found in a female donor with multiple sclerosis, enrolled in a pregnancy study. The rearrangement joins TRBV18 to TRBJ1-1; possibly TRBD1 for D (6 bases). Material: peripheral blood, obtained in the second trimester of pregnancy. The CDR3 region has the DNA TGTGCCAGCTCACTAACTAAAACAGGGTACGCAGCTTTCTTT. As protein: CASSLTKTGYAAFF. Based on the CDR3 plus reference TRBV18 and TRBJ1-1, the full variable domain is NAGVMQNPRHLVRRRGQEARLRCSPMKGHSHVYWYRQLPEEGLKFMVYLQKENIIDESGMPKERFSAEFPKEGPSILRIQQVVRGDSAAYFCASSLTKTGYAAFFGQGTRLTVV.